Each of the 32 T cell receptor beta chains below was sequenced from the same sample in a study of human T cells and chemical hapten exposure. Indicated time point: patch test 2, 6 weeks after DPC sensitization. Treatment defined: therapeutic diphenylcyclopropenone sensitization with weekly scalp DPC. Using its own MiXCR run on the RACE reads, TCRdb lists one record per CDR3 protein. Of hundreds of thousands of distinct CDR3 sequences listed, about 6.3% were seen once; the top ten hold around 6%. The sample in question was whole blood, obtained in connection with sensitization to the hapten diphenylcyclopropenone (DPC). The receptors here all came from a woman aged 18-29 years with alopecia areata. Some clones in this sample may be carry-over from other donors' samples.

V and J are TRBV20-1 and TRBJ2-3; D is uncertain. Per the germline V gene, CDR1 is DFQATT and CDR2 is SNEGSKA (reference sequence). CDR3 length: 15 residues. V lost 5 bases and J lost 0, with 15 bases in between. The CDR3 reads CSAHHRAKSTDTQYF. The CDR3 DNA sequence: TGCAGTGCTCATCACCGGGCCAAGAGCACAGATACGCAGTATTTT.

In this sample, this clonotype turned up many times. J is TRBJ1-2 and V is TRBV29-1; D may be TRBD1 (6 bases). CDR3 length equals 12 residues. The V end was cut by 6 bases, the J end by 6 bases, with 14 bases between. The germline V gene encodes CDR1 SQVTM and CDR2 ANQGSEA. The CDR3 is CSVLDSGNGYTF. The CDR3 DNA follows: TGCAGCGTCCTGGACAGCGGTAATGGCTACACCTTC.

This clonotype was picked up a small number of times. This chain uses TRBV5-5 with TRBJ2-1; tentative D call: TRBD1 (5 bases). The germline V and J ends were trimmed by 1 base and 6 bases, with 11 bases remaining between them. Germline CDR1 SGHKS, CDR2 YYEKEE (reference sequence). This CDR3 is built from 14 residues. CDR3 sequence reads: CASSLPPGPNEQFF. CDR3 in DNA: TGTGCCAGCAGCTTGCCCCCAGGGCCCAATGAGCAGTTCTTC.

J is TRBJ2-4 and V is TRBV7-9, with D perhaps matching TRBD1 (6 bases). Germline V gene data show CDR1 as SEHNR and CDR2 as FQNEAQ (reference sequence). This CDR3 has 14 amino acids. V lost 3 bases and J 8 bases, leaving 14 bases between the germline ends. The CDR3, as DNA: TGTGCCAGCAGCTTTGCGAACAGGGACCACATTCAGTACTTC. This encodes CASSFANRDHIQYF.

The V call is TRBV6-1, the J call TRBJ2-7; D gene ambiguous. V was cut by 6 bases and J by 1 base, with 13 bases left in between. The CDR3 is 14 residues long. Germline CDR1 and CDR2: MNHNS and SASEGT. CDR3 bases: TGTGCCAGCAGCGGGCTTGGGGTTTCCTACGAGCAGTACTTC. It translates to CASSGLGVSYEQYF.

This clonotype was found many times. The V call is TRBV29-1, the J call TRBJ1-1, with a tentative D call TRBD1 (5 bases). Germline CDR1 reads SQVTM; CDR2 reads ANQGSEA. This CDR3 spans 11 amino acids. The V and J ends lost 4 bases and 3 bases respectively, with 6 bases between them. CDR3 sequence: CSVGGDTEAFF. In DNA form, the CDR3 reads TGCAGCGTTGGAGGGGACACTGAAGCTTTCTTT. The variable domain in full, completed from reference TRBV29-1 and TRBJ1-1, reads SAVISQKPSRDICQRGTSLTIQCQVDSQVTMMFWYRQQPGQSLTLIATANQGSEATYESGFVIDKFPISRPNLTFSTLTVSNMSPEDSSIYLCSVGGDTEAFFGQGTRLTVV.

This clonotype has just a few counts. The V gene is TRBV6-6, the J gene TRBJ1-1, with D perhaps matching TRBD1 (6 bases). V was shortened by 2 bases and J by 1 base, with 8 bases between the two germline ends. The CDR3 contains 14 residues. Germline V CDR1 and CDR2: MNHNY, SVGAGI (reference sequence). The CDR3 region is CASSYLTGNTEAFF. The CDR3 DNA is TGTGCCAGCAGTTACCTGACAGGGAACACTGAAGCTTTCTTT.

The sample holds many counts of this clonotype. Written as DNA, the CDR3 is TGCGCCAGCAGCCAGGATCCGGTCGGACAGGGATACTCTGGAAACACCATATATTTT. It translates to CASSQDPVGQGYSGNTIYF. V gene TRBV4-1 combines with J gene TRBJ1-3; TRBD1 agrees at 8 bases. Germline V gene data show CDR1 as MGHRA and CDR2 as YSYEKL. With 3 bases clipped from V and 0 bases from J, the junction kept 13 bases outside the gene matches. CDR3 length: 19 amino acids.

This clonotype was counted between two and nine times. V is TRBV3-1 and J is TRBJ2-1; 8 bases align to TRBD2. The germline gives CDR1 LGHDT, CDR2 YNNKEL (reference sequence). J gave up 8 bases and V 4 bases, and 13 bases lay outside the gene matches. The CDR3 has 16 residues. The CDR3 sequence: CASSLLGGTSLDEQFF. CDR3 coding DNA: TGTGCCAGCAGCCTTCTTGGGGGGACTAGTCTGGATGAGCAGTTCTTC.

This clonotype was seen a few times. This chain uses TRBV27 with TRBJ1-6; weak D call: TRBD1 (5 bases). The germline CDR1 and CDR2 sequences are MNHEY and SMNVEV (reference sequence). V was clipped by 2 bases and J by 5 bases, with 10 bases between them. This CDR3 spans 15 amino acids. The CDR3 loop reads CASSLRGGDNSPLHF. The DNA of the CDR3 is TGTGCCAGCAGTTTACGGGGAGGGGATAATTCACCCCTCCACTTT.

The V and J genes are TRBV4-3 and TRBJ2-7; 10 nucleotides agree with TRBD2. After removal of 0 bases from V and 4 bases from J, the junction contained 6 bases not matched to a gene. The germline CDR1 and CDR2 sequences are LGHNA and YSLEER. The CDR3 is made up of 16 amino acids. The CDR3, as DNA: TGCGCCAGCAGCCAAGATCGGGGTAGCGGGGGGTACGAGCAGTACTTC. This gives the protein CASSQDRGSGGYEQYF.

This clonotype came up many times. This chain connects TRBV19 to TRBJ1-2; D might be TRBD1 (5 bases). Germline lookup yields CDR1 LNHDA and CDR2 SQIVND (reference sequence). The CDR3 has 17 residues. Trimming stripped 6 bases from V and 0 bases from J, with 20 bases between. The CDR3: CASRRKETAFSNYGYTF. The CDR3 DNA sequence: TGTGCCAGTAGAAGGAAGGAGACAGCTTTCTCTAACTATGGCTACACCTTC.

The chain combines TRBV28 with TRBJ1-2; 8 positions match TRBD1. J was trimmed by 3 bases and V by 2 bases; bases with no gene match: 5. This CDR3 comprises 15 residues. Per germline, CDR1 MDHEN and CDR2 SYDVKM. CDR3 protein: CASSLEDREDYGYTF. CDR3 bases: TGTGCCAGCAGTTTAGAGGACAGGGAGGACTATGGCTACACCTTC.

This clonotype was seen a few times. The chain is built from TRBV29-1 and TRBJ2-5; possible D gene TRBD2, 6 bases. The length of the CDR3 is 12 residues. Trimming cost V 8 bases and J 5 bases, with 15 bases left between them. Germline CDR1 reads SQVTM; CDR2 reads ANQGSEA. The CDR3 bases are TGCAGCACGGAGGGGTACGGGGAGACCCAGTACTTC. It is translated as CSTEGYGETQYF. The variable domain in full, with the rest retrieved from reference TRBV29-1 and TRBJ2-5, is SAVISQKPSRDICQRGTSLTIQCQVDSQVTMMFWYRQQPGQSLTLIATANQGSEATYESGFVIDKFPISRPNLTFSTLTVSNMSPEDSSIYLCSTEGYGETQYFGPGTRLLVL.

About this clonotype: At one boundary the junction diverges from the germline segment, which might be a read error. The genes are TRBV7-2 and TRBJ2-7; TRBD1 matches at 8 bases. The germline gives CDR1 SGHTA, CDR2 FQGNSA. This CDR3 region has 14 residues. The CDR3, as DNA: TGTGGCAGCAGCCCGGACAGGGCTTCCGACGAGCAGTACTTC. It is translated as CGSSPDRASDEQYF.

Ten or more counts support this clonotype. V is TRBV6-2 or TRBV6-3 and J is TRBJ2-7; 10 bases align to TRBD1. The CDR3 is 15 residues long. J gave up 5 bases and V 0 bases, and 4 bases lay outside the gene matches. Germline CDR1 reads MNHEY; CDR2 reads SVGEGT. The CDR3 nucleotides are TGTGCCAGCAGTTACTCACGGACAGGGGGACACGAGCAGTACTTC. Its translation is CASSYSRTGGHEQYF.

The rearrangement links TRBV4-2 to TRBJ1-5; D may be TRBD1 (6 bases). This CDR3 is built from 15 residues. The ends were cut back, 3 bases at V and 9 bases at J, with 18 bases in the middle. Germline values: CDR1 LGHNA, CDR2 YNFKEQ. CDR3 coding DNA: TGTGCCAGCAGCCAGGATCAAGGGGGGAATTTGCCCCAGCATTTT. Its translation is CASSQDQGGNLPQHF.

The CDR3 bases are TGTGCCAGCAGTCGGAGGGATGCCAAAAACATTCAGTACTTC. It specifies CASSRRDAKNIQYF. The J gene is TRBJ2-4, the V gene TRBV12-3 or TRBV12-4, with a tentative D call TRBD2 (6 bases). The V end was cut by 5 bases, the J end by 1 base, with 9 bases between. The CDR3 contains 14 residues.

This clonotype was found many times. J is TRBJ2-7 and V is TRBV7-2, with TRBD1 matching 8 bases. Germline-derived CDR1 and CDR2 are SGHTA and FQGNSA. With V trimmed by 4 bases and J by 9 bases, 14 bases remained unmatched. The CDR3 loop spans 15 amino acids. In nucleotides, the CDR3 is TGTGCCAGCAGCTCCCTAGACCTTGCAGGGGGCCCGCAGTACTTC. This codes for CASSSLDLAGGPQYF.

The V call is TRBV12-2, the J call TRBJ1-4; the table's D gene call, TRBD1, was not cross checked with the DNA. TRBV12-2 is reported as a pseudogene. The length of the CDR3 is 17 residues. Here the CDR3 DNA reads TGTGCAAGTCGCTTCCAGGGACCGTTAGCAACTAATGAAAAACTGTTTTTT. Its translation is CASRFQGPLATNEKLFF.

Many counts were recorded for this clonotype. The genes are TRBV6-6 and TRBJ1-2; 7 bases line up with TRBD1. Unmatched junction bases numbered 8, after V lost 3 bases and J lost 4 bases. This CDR3 is 15 amino acids long. Germline V gene sequence: CDR1 MNHNY, CDR2 SVGAGI (reference sequence). For the CDR3, the DNA is TGTGCCAGCAGTTATCCACCGGGACAGCTCTATGGCTACACCTTC. This gives the protein CASSYPPGQLYGYTF.

This sequence joins TRBV6-2 or TRBV6-3 and TRBJ1-1, with D uncertain. Looked up from germline, CDR1 is MNHEY and CDR2 is SVGEGT. The V end was cut by 4 bases, the J end by 5 bases, with 14 bases between. CDR3 length: 14 amino acids. CDR3 sequence reads: CASSSPRLGTEAFF. The DNA of the CDR3 is TGTGCCAGCAGTTCGCCGAGACTGGGGACTGAAGCTTTCTTT.

The rearrangement links TRBV5-5 to TRBJ1-3; D is uncertain. Germline V gene sequence: CDR1 SGHKS, CDR2 YYEKEE (reference sequence). Trimming removed 3 bases at V and 0 bases at J, with 10 bases between. The CDR3 spans 15 residues. The CDR3 sequence is CASSSSDLSGNTIYF. The CDR3, as DNA: TGTGCCAGCAGCTCTTCGGACCTCTCTGGAAACACCATATATTTT.

This clonotype was observed many times. V gene TRBV7-6 combines with J gene TRBJ1-1; weak D call: TRBD1 (5 bases). Trimming removed 5 bases from V and 10 bases from J, with 20 bases in between. This CDR3 is 14 amino acids long. Looked up from germline, CDR1 is SGHVS and CDR2 is FNYEAQ. CDR3 amino acids: CASSPRLGGVGAFF. The CDR3 bases are TGTGCCAGCAGCCCGCGTCTGGGGGGAGTGGGAGCTTTCTTT.

This clonotype appeared many times. The CDR3 DNA reads TGTGCCAGCAGCCCTACACTGTATCAAGAGACCCAGTACTTC. Its protein is CASSPTLYQETQYF. V is TRBV6-2 or TRBV6-3 and J is TRBJ2-5; D is unclear. CDR3 length: 14 amino acids. Per germline, CDR1 MNHEY and CDR2 SVGEGT. V was clipped by 6 bases and J by 2 bases, with 13 bases between them.

There are many counts of this clonotype. The rearrangement uses TRBV7-2 and TRBJ1-5; D remains ambiguous. V was shortened by 3 bases and J by 2 bases, with 11 bases between the two germline ends. This CDR3 comprises 15 residues. Germline CDR1 reads SGHTA; CDR2 reads FQGNSA. CDR3 in DNA: TGTGCCAGCAGCTTGGTCGGCGGGGGCAATCAGCCCCAGCATTTT. Translation: CASSLVGGGNQPQHF.

The V and J genes are TRBV20-1 and TRBJ1-6; TRBD1 is a possible D gene (6 bases). The CDR3 totals 15 residues. The germline V and J ends were trimmed by 5 bases and 7 bases, with 18 bases remaining between them. Germline V gene sequence: CDR1 DFQATT, CDR2 SNEGSKA (reference sequence). CDR3 protein: CSAQQGGSRNSPLHF. CDR3 nucleotide sequence: TGCAGTGCTCAACAGGGAGGATCTAGAAATTCACCCCTCCACTTT.

This clonotype was seen ten or more times. The chain has TRBV29-1 and TRBJ1-1, with D perhaps TRBD1 (6 bases). The CDR3 sequence is 12 residues long. Trimming cost V 7 bases and J 4 bases, with 13 bases left between them. Per germline, CDR1 SQVTM and CDR2 ANQGSEA. The CDR3 DNA reads as TGCAGCGGACTGGACAGAGCCACTGAAGCTTTCTTT. Its translation is CSGLDRATEAFF.

This clonotype was seen ten or more times. The chain links TRBV29-1 to TRBJ1-2, with D possibly matching TRBD1 (5 bases). Between the trimmed V and J ends, which lost 4 bases and 5 bases, there was a span of 23 bases. The CDR3 has 16 amino acids. In germline, CDR1 is SQVTM, CDR2 ANQGSEA. CDR3 sequence: CSVGSSTEEGPYGYTF. CDR3 DNA sequence: TGCAGCGTTGGATCCTCCACGGAGGAGGGGCCATATGGCTACACCTTC.

The gene calls are TRBV6-2 or TRBV6-3 and TRBJ2-1; tentative D call: TRBD2 (5 bases). Germline loops: CDR1 MNHEY, CDR2 SVGEGT. V was clipped by 8 bases and J by 4 bases, with 12 bases between them. The CDR3 runs to 13 residues. The CDR3 protein is CASLRTEYNEQFF. CDR3 nucleotides: TGTGCCAGCCTCAGGACTGAGTACAATGAGCAGTTCTTC.

This clonotype was detected ten times or more. The gene calls are TRBV2 and TRBJ2-7; D is possibly TRBD2 (6 bases). This CDR3 has 11 amino acids. From germline, CDR1 is SNHLY and CDR2 FYNNEI. As DNA, the CDR3 is TGTGCGGGGGGAGCGAGTTACGAGCAGTACTTC. Residues: CAGGASYEQYF.

This clonotype was found many times. CDR3 sequence (DNA): TGCAGCGTTGGGCTCGACACTGAAGCTTTCTTT. It is translated as CSVGLDTEAFF. This rearrangement joins TRBV29-1 to TRBJ1-1; D call uncertain. In germline, CDR1 is SQVTM, CDR2 ANQGSEA. V was trimmed by 4 bases and J by 3 bases, leaving 6 bases between them. The CDR3 runs to 11 residues.